What follows are 8 T cell receptor beta chains derived from one specimen sequenced in a study of blood T cell repertoires in COVID-19. Only in-frame clones appear in the TCRdb table, and some are missing; sequencing was by immunoSEQ multiplex PCR. The profile covers some 90,000 clones, with under 90% appearing a single time and roughly 20% taken by the ten largest. Sequencing input: peripheral blood. These receptors came from a human donor in a cohort sampled during active COVID-19.

This clone was observed a few times. V usage is TRBV18 and J usage is TRBJ1-5, with 9 bases aligning to TRBD1. Germline values: CDR1 KGHSH, CDR2 LQKENI. J gave up 5 bases and V 8 bases, and 7 bases lay outside the gene matches. The CDR3 length is 14 residues. CDR3 loop: CASTSQGADQPQHF. The CDR3 nucleotides are TGTGCCAGCACTTCACAGGGGGCTGATCAGCCCCAGCATTTT.

This chain links TRBV6-5 with TRBJ1-2; D unclear. The CDR3 extends over 15 amino acids. Trimming took off 6 bases at V and 0 bases at J, with 14 bases between the two ends. Germline-derived CDR1 and CDR2 are MNHEY and SVGAGI. The CDR3 DNA is TGTGCCAGCAGCCTCGTCCGGGGATCTAACTATGGCTACACCTTC. Translation: CASSLVRGSNYGYTF.

This sequence joins TRBV21-1 and TRBJ2-7; TRBD2 reflects the table's D call only, with no check against the DNA. TRBV21-1 is listed as a pseudogene. The CDR3 contains 14 residues. The CDR3 loop is CALRLRTSCYEQYF. The CDR3 nucleotides read TGTGCCTTACGACTGCGGACTAGCTGCTACGAGCAGTACTTC.

V is TRBV5-4 and J is TRBJ1-6; D is perhaps TRBD1 (6 bases). V gave up 0 bases and J gave up 10 bases, with 11 bases separating them. Germline V gives CDR1 SGHNT, CDR2 YYREEE (reference sequence). The CDR3 loop spans 14 amino acids. CDR3 loop: CASSLDRANSPLHF. The CDR3 DNA is TGTGCCAGCAGCTTGGACAGGGCGAACTCACCCCTCCACTTT.

The chain joins TRBV15 to TRBJ2-1; no clear D. V shed 4 bases and J shed 10 bases, with 14 bases lying between them. Germline CDR1 and CDR2: LNHNV and YYDKDF (reference sequence). The CDR3 totals 13 residues. Here the CDR3 reads CATSTGLTPEQFF. The CDR3 region has the DNA TGTGCCACCAGCACCGGGTTGACTCCGGAGCAGTTCTTC.

This rearrangement joins TRBV27 to TRBJ2-7; the match to TRBD1 covers 9 bases. This CDR3 is 14 amino acids long. Germline CDR1 reads MNHEY; CDR2 reads SMNVEV (reference sequence). V dropped 4 bases and J dropped 3; count of bases not matched to a gene: 4. CDR3 sequence: CASSSGTGLYEQYF. CDR3 in DNA: TGTGCCAGCAGTTCCGGGACAGGGCTCTACGAGCAGTACTTC.

This chain joins TRBV7-6 and TRBJ2-7, with D unclear. The CDR3 consists of 13 residues. Germline CDR1 reads SGHVS; CDR2 reads FNYEAQ. V lost 3 bases and J 2 bases, leaving 8 bases between the germline ends. This CDR3 is CASSFGQTYEQYF. DNA of the CDR3: TGTGCCAGCAGCTTTGGGCAGACCTACGAGCAGTACTTC.

This rearrangement joins TRBV19 to TRBJ2-5, with TRBD1 identical over 9 bases. CDR3 length equals 16 residues. CDR1 and CDR2 from the germline V gene are LNHDA and SQIVND (reference sequence). V was clipped by 5 bases and J by 6 bases; unmatched bases: 13. CDR3 sequence reads: CASSATGTGLSKTQYF. As DNA, the CDR3 is TGTGCCAGTAGTGCCACCGGGACAGGGCTCTCAAAGACCCAGTACTTC.